This T cell receptor (beta chain) was captured by sequencing in a study of blood T cells in healthy people across ages. Alongside a J-beta primer mix, a sample-barcoded 5' primer served in a second PCR lasting about 6 to 12 cycles. MiXCR, run by TCRdb on the 5' RACE reads, gives a single entry per CDR3 protein. The sample records about 720,000 distinct CDR3 sequences, 20% to 30% being singletons. Only a few counts were recorded for this clonotype. Those donating, healthy Caucasian individuals from Russia, were aged roughly 6 to 90. The same sample was also studied in work on T cells of mothers and their children.

The sequencing input was blood. The sequence was collected from a boy younger than 18 in good health.

CDR3: CASSPGDRVRETQYF. The CDR3 DNA sequence: TGTGCCAGCAGCCCTGGGGACAGGGTAAGGGAGACCCAGTACTTC. This sequence joins TRBV14 and TRBJ2-5; 9 positions agree with TRBD1. The CDR3 runs 15 residues. Germline CDR1 SGHDN, CDR2 FVKESK. V lost 4 bases, J lost 5 bases, and 8 bases stayed unmatched. Full variable domain (outside the CDR3, taken from reference TRBV14 and TRBJ2-5): EAGVTQFPSHSVIEKGQTVTLRCDPISGHDNLYWYRRVMGKEIKFLLHFVKESKQDESGMPNNRFLAERTGGTYSTLKVQPAELEDSGVYFCASSPGDRVRETQYFGPGTRLLVL.